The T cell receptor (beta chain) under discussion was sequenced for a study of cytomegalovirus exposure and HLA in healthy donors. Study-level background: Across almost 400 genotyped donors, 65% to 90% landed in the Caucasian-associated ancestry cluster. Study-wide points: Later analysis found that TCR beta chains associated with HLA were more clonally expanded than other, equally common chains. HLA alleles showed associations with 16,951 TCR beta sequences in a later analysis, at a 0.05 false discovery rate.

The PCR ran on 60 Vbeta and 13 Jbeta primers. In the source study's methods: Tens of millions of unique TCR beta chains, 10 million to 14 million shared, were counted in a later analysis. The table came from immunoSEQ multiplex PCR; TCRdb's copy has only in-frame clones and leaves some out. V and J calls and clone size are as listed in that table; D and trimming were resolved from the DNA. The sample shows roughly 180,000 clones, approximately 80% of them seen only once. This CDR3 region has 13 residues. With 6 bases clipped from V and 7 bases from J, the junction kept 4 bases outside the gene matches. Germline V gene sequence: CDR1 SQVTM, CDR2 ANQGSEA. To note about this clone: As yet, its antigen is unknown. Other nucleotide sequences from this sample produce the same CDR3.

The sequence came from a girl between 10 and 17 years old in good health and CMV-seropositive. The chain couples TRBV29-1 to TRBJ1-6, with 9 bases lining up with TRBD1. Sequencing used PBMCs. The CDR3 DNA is TGCAGCGTCGGACAGGGGCCGAATTCACCCCTCCACTTT. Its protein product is CSVGQGPNSPLHF.